The T cell receptor beta chain described here comes from a study of regulatory T cells in long-lasting Graves disease. Turning to the study itself: Antithyroid drug exposure in newly diagnosed Graves' patients had lasted under 3 months.

Findings of the study overall: TCR diversity in persistent Graves' patients was below that of newly diagnosed ones. Limited samples may have lowered accuracy.

Ten or more counts support this clonotype. Its antigen is as yet unknown. A junction end diverges from the germline sequence, so it may reflect a read error. CDR3 regions were amplified by Arm-PCR using iRepertoire HTBI primers to build TCR beta libraries. TCRdb re-derived calls from the multiplex PCR reads in MiXCR, one entry per CDR3 protein. The top ten clones hold roughly 10% of a sample with about 540,000 distinct CDR3 sequences, roughly 14% of them seen once. Time point given: newly diagnosed GD, antithyroid drugs for less than 3 months. Generation of the TCR library employed RNA extracted from PBMCs. An endocrinology department in Xi'an, China, recruited the patients. Germline values: CDR1 SGHRS, CDR2 YFSETQ. This CDR3 spans 14 amino acids. The data also belong to a second study, concerning T cells in Graves' hyperthyroidism and ophthalmopathy.

The sequence came from a man younger than 45 with Graves disease. The gene calls are TRBV5-1 and TRBJ2-1; TRBD2 matches at 7 bases. This material consisted of peripheral blood mononuclear cells (PBMCs), taken at new diagnosis, from a patient treated with antithyroid drugs. CDR3 bases: TGTGCCAGCAGCTTAGGGGAGGGGTTGAATGAGCAGTTCTTC. Translated, it gives CASSLGEGLNEQFF.